The text below deals with one T cell receptor (beta chain). Its antigen is not known. Subsets obtained from CD4+ cells comprised CD45RA+ naive and CD45RA-negative memory cells. These data come from a study of shared clonotypes between healthy human individuals. The CDR3 length is 15 residues. Germline loops: CDR1 SGHRS, CDR2 YFSETQ. With 2 bases removed from V and 2 bases from J, the gap between germline ends came to 10 bases. Broader study findings: Estimated richness was generally greater in naive than memory subsets.

The repertoire was sequenced with immunoSEQ multiplex PCR; TCRdb's copy has only in-frame clones and lacks some. The sample carries millions of clones, 85% to 95% recorded once. This clonotype was sampled from a man in his late teens or twenties in good health. The chain carries TRBV5-1 and TRBJ2-2, with D possibly TRBD1 on 6 matching bases. The sample consisted of naive CD4+ T cells sorted from blood. Subset reported: CD45RA+ positively selected. CDR3 DNA: TGCGCCAGCAGCTTAGGGACACTTAACACCGGGGAGCTGTTTTTT. Its translation is CASSLGTLNTGELFF.